This T cell receptor beta chain was identified during a study of beta chain features in type 1 diabetes. The sequenced template was cDNA made from the entire isolated RNA. Here immunoSEQ multiplex PCR was the method, and the copy in TCRdb shows in-frame clones only, minus some. The sample lists about 320,000 clones, less than 15% occurring once. V was pared by 0 bases and J by 6 bases, with 8 bases between. Germline lookup yields CDR1 SGDLS and CDR2 YYNGEE. The CDR3 sequence is 13 residues long. In regard to this clone: This sample also contains other DNA sequences that code for the same CDR3.

This chain links TRBV9 with TRBJ2-3; D unclear. This receptor was obtained from a young man in good health. What was sequenced was central memory CD4+ T cells from blood. In nucleotides, the CDR3 is TGTGCCAGCAGCGTAGGAAACTTGGATACGCAGTATTTT. Amino acid sequence: CASSVGNLDTQYF.